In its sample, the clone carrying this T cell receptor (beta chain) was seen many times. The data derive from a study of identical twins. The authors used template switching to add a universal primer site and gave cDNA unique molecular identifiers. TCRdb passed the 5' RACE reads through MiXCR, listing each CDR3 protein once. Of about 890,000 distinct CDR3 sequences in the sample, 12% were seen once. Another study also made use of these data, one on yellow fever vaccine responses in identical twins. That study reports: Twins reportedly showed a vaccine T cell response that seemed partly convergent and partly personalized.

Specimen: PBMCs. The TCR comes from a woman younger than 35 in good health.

DNA of the CDR3: TGTGCCGTGGGCTCGGGGGATCCTGAGCAGTTCTTC. Its protein product is CAVGSGDPEQFF. J is TRBJ2-1 and V is TRBV10-3, with D tentatively TRBD2 (6 bases). Deletions cut 11 bases from V and 9 bases from J, with 17 bases between. Germline V gives CDR1 ENHRY, CDR2 SYGVKD. This CDR3 region has 12 residues.